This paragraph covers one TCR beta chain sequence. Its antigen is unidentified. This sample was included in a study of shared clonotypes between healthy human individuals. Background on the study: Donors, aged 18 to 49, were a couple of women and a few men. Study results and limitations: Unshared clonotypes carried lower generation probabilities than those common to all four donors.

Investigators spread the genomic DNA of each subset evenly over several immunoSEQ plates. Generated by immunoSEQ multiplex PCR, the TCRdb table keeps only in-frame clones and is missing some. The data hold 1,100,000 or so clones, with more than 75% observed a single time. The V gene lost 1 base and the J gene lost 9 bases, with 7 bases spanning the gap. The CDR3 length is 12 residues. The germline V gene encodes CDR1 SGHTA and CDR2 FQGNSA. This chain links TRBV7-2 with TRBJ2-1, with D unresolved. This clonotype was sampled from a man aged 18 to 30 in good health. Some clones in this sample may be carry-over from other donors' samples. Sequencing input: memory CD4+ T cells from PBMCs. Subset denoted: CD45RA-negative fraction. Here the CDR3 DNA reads TGTGCCAGCAGCTTAGATAGCTTTGAGCAGTTCTTC. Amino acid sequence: CASSLDSFEQFF.